This TCR beta chain was observed in a study of T cells in Graves' hyperthyroidism and ophthalmopathy. TCR beta CDR3 regions were amplified from RNA transcripts. With the HTBI primer set, the TCR CDR3 went through a first round of RT-PCR. In TCRdb, the multiplex PCR reads were re-called with MiXCR into one record per CDR3 protein. The sample lists 130,000 to 150,000 distinct CDR3 sequences, over 20% occurring once. The ends lost 3 bases at V and 5 bases at J; junction bases unmatched: 13. The CDR3 consists of 16 residues. Germline lookup yields CDR1 SGHTA and CDR2 FQGNSA. The receptor was derived from a woman in her forties or fifties with Graves' hyperthyroidism that later progressed to Graves' ophthalmopathy. This rearrangement joins TRBV7-2 to TRBJ2-7; 7 bases agree with TRBD2. Source material: blood. The CDR3 here is CASSFPAGRSKNEQYF. DNA of the CDR3: TGTGCCAGCAGCTTCCCAGCGGGGAGGAGTAAGAACGAGCAGTACTTC.